The T cell receptor (beta chain) described here comes from a study of shared clonotypes between healthy human individuals. Study-wide results and caveats: Naive CD4 clonotype sharing across a handful of donors was approximately 5%.

With regard to this clone: As yet, its antigen is unknown.

HIV-negative, healthy adults without recent acute infections or vaccinations were the donors. Trimming removed 1 base from V and 5 bases from J, with 17 bases in between. The germline V gene has CDR1 SSHAT and CDR2 FNYEAQ (reference sequence). The CDR3 extends over 17 amino acids. The data were produced by immunoSEQ multiplex PCR, yet TCRdb's version contains in-frame clones alone and is incomplete. The sample yields about 680,000 clones, about 80% seen once. The origin of this receptor is a woman aged 25-40 years in good health. The chain is built from TRBV7-7 and TRBJ2-2; D perhaps matches TRBD1 (7 bases). The sample taken for sequencing was memory CD4+ T cells sorted from blood. Indicated subset: CD45RA-negative fraction. CDR3 sequence: CASSLGGGGGVTGELFF. The CDR3 DNA reads as TGTGCCAGCAGCTTAGGTGGAGGGGGCGGTGTTACCGGGGAGCTGTTTTTT.